Listed below are T cell receptor beta chains from one sample, sequenced in a study of regulatory T cells in long-lasting Graves disease. TCRdb re-derived calls from the multiplex PCR reads in MiXCR, one entry per CDR3 protein. The sample consists of approximately 350,000 distinct CDR3 sequences, approximately 12% of them appearing once. The sample also formed part of further work on T cells in Graves' hyperthyroidism and ophthalmopathy.

The sequencing here drew on peripheral blood mononuclear cells (PBMCs), taken at new diagnosis, from a patient treated with antithyroid drugs. These receptors all come from a woman under 30 with Graves disease. CDR3s include the opening cysteine and the closing phenylalanine or tryptophan. The D gene is left open where the match is weak. Where a row states a size, it is once, few, many or the class of an expanded clone; other rows omit it.

abundance: many; j_gene: TRBJ2-5; v_gene: TRBV20-1; d_gene: .; CDR3nt: TGCAGTGCTAGGGTTCAAGAGACCCAGTACTTC; CDR3aa: CSARVQETQYF
abundance: many; j_gene: TRBJ2-3; v_gene: TRBV11-1; d_gene: .; CDR3nt: TGTGCCAGCAGACAGACCATTACCCGACAGGCCGATACGCAGTATTTT; CDR3aa: CASRQTITRQADTQYF
abundance: many; j_gene: TRBJ1-4; v_gene: TRBV27; d_gene: TRBD1; CDR3nt: TGTGCCAGCAGTCGCCGACTCGGACAGGCTAATGAAAAACTGTTTTTT; CDR3aa: CASSRRLGQANEKLFF
abundance: many; j_gene: TRBJ1-1; v_gene: TRBV2; d_gene: .; CDR3nt: TGTGCCACTCGACAGCACCCGAGACTTAACACTGAAGCTTTCTTT; CDR3aa: CATRQHPRLNTEAFF
abundance: few; j_gene: TRBJ2-1; v_gene: TRBV20-1; d_gene: .; CDR3nt: TGCAGTGCTAGGAGCAACGTCCGCGGTGAGCAGTTCTTC; CDR3aa: CSARSNVRGEQFF
abundance: .; j_gene: TRBJ2-5; v_gene: TRBV11-2; d_gene: .; CDR3nt: TGTGCCAGCAGCTCCTTCCGTCTGGACCAAGACCTGATTCCGGAGACCCAGTACTTC; CDR3aa: CASSSFRLDQDLIPETQYF
abundance: many; j_gene: TRBJ2-5; v_gene: TRBV5-1; d_gene: TRBD1; CDR3nt: TGCGCCAGCAGCTTCGGGACAGAAGAGACCCAGTACTTC; CDR3aa: CASSFGTEETQYF
abundance: many; j_gene: TRBJ2-2; v_gene: TRBV12-3/TRBV12-4; d_gene: TRBD2; CDR3nt: TGTGCCAGCAGAGGCTTGGGACTAGCGGGGGGTTACACCGGGGAGCTGTTTTTT; CDR3aa: CASRGLGLAGGYTGELFF
abundance: many; j_gene: TRBJ2-1; v_gene: TRBV27; d_gene: .; CDR3nt: TGTGCCAGCAGTTTAGATGAGGACGCCTACAATGAGCAGTTCTTC; CDR3aa: CASSLDEDAYNEQFF
abundance: many; j_gene: TRBJ2-7; v_gene: TRBV6-1; d_gene: TRBD1; CDR3nt: TGTGCCAGCAGTCAGGACAGGGAGGCTCACGAGCAGTACTTC; CDR3aa: CASSQDREAHEQYF
abundance: many; j_gene: TRBJ2-4; v_gene: TRBV5-1; d_gene: .; CDR3nt: TGCGCCAGCAGCCCTGGCGGACTGAGAAACATTCAGTACTTC; CDR3aa: CASSPGGLRNIQYF
abundance: .; j_gene: TRBJ2-1; v_gene: TRBV7-9; d_gene: TRBD1; CDR3nt: TGTGCCGGTCGGACACAGGGGATATACAATGAGCAGTTCTTC; CDR3aa: CAGRTQGIYNEQFF
abundance: many; j_gene: TRBJ2-3; v_gene: TRBV7-9; d_gene: TRBD1; CDR3nt: TGTGCCAGCAGCTCCCCCCGACAGGGACGAGGAACAGATACGCAGTATTTT; CDR3aa: CASSSPRQGRGTDTQYF
abundance: .; j_gene: TRBJ2-1; v_gene: TRBV29-1; d_gene: .; CDR3nt: TGCAGCGCCACTGGGGCCGATGAGCAGTTCTTC; CDR3aa: CSATGADEQFF
abundance: many; j_gene: TRBJ2-2; v_gene: TRBV7-2; d_gene: .; CDR3nt: TGTGCCAGCAGCTTATTGTCTAGAGGGTTGCTGTTTTTT; CDR3aa: CASSLLSRGLLFF
abundance: .; j_gene: TRBJ2-1; v_gene: TRBV28; d_gene: TRBD2; CDR3nt: TGTGCCAGCAGTACTACTAGCGTCCTGGTCGATGAGCAGTTCTTC; CDR3aa: CASSTTSVLVDEQFF
abundance: many; j_gene: TRBJ2-1; v_gene: TRBV13; d_gene: .; CDR3nt: TGTGCCAGCAGCTCGCGCCGACTGCCACGGGAGCAGTTCTTC; CDR3aa: CASSSRRLPREQFF
abundance: many; j_gene: TRBJ2-3; v_gene: TRBV18; d_gene: .; CDR3nt: TGTGCCAGCTCACCAATGCCGGGCCCAGATACGCAGTATTTT; CDR3aa: CASSPMPGPDTQYF
abundance: many; j_gene: TRBJ2-1; v_gene: TRBV7-2; d_gene: .; CDR3nt: TGTGCCAGCAGCTTAAGACAGGTCGGTGAGCAGTTCTTC; CDR3aa: CASSLRQVGEQFF
abundance: .; j_gene: TRBJ2-7; v_gene: TRBV7-9; d_gene: TRBD1; CDR3nt: TGTGCCAGCAGCTCCACGGGACAGGGGGGGGACGAGCAGTACTTC; CDR3aa: CASSSTGQGGDEQYF
abundance: many; j_gene: TRBJ1-1; v_gene: TRBV2; d_gene: .; CDR3nt: TGTGCCAGCGGGACTCATGGGGGAACTGAAGCTTTCTTT; CDR3aa: CASGTHGGTEAFF
abundance: many; j_gene: TRBJ2-1; v_gene: TRBV20-1; d_gene: TRBD2; CDR3nt: TGCAGTGCTATTCGACTAGCGGGCAAATACAATGAGCAGTTCTTC; CDR3aa: CSAIRLAGKYNEQFF
abundance: many; j_gene: TRBJ2-3; v_gene: TRBV12-3/TRBV12-4; d_gene: TRBD1; CDR3nt: TGTGCCAGCAGTTTAAACAGGGGTTGGGATACGCAGTATTTT; CDR3aa: CASSLNRGWDTQYF
abundance: few; j_gene: TRBJ2-7; v_gene: TRBV4-3; d_gene: .; CDR3nt: TGCGCCAGCAGCCAAGTAGCCCAAGCCTACGAGCAGTACTTC; CDR3aa: CASSQVAQAYEQYF